A single sample gave rise to the 17 T cell receptor beta chains below, sequenced in a study of shared clonotypes between healthy human individuals (dated by TCRdb to the early 2020s). Libraries came from the immunoSEQ multiplex PCR assay. TCRdb re-hosts the immuneACCESS table, in-frame sequences only. Its copies lack some clones; in the studies checked, an unresolved V gene accounts for under half of them, and the cause for the rest is not known. The sample has roughly 2,300,000 clones on record, less than 95% of them singletons. The ten biggest clones cover approximately 0.4% of the sample. Sequencing was performed on naive CD4+ T cells from PBMCs. The cell subset or site label here, explained by the study, means: CD45RA+ positively selected. These TCRs come from a man aged 18 to 35 in good health. Some clones in this sample may be carry-over from other donors' samples.

The chain uses TRBV5-6 and TRBJ2-1, with 7 nucleotides matching TRBD2. The CDR3 covers 19 residues. CDR1 SGHDT and CDR2 YYEEEE come from the germline V gene. V dropped 0 bases and J dropped 0; count of bases not matched to a gene: 12. The CDR3 sequence is CASSLGGTTLISSYNEQFF. DNA for the CDR3: TGTGCCAGCAGCTTGGGGGGGACTACACTGATTAGCTCCTACAATGAGCAGTTCTTC.

V gene TRBV2 combines with J gene TRBJ2-2; D not certain. CDR3 length equals 16 residues. Looked up from germline, CDR1 is SNHLY and CDR2 is FYNNEI. V lost 5 bases to trimming and J lost 6 bases, with 19 bases between them. The chain's CDR3 is CASSLSSLGSPGELFF. DNA for the CDR3: TGTGCCAGCAGTTTATCTTCCTTGGGTTCGCCCGGGGAGCTGTTTTTT.

The chain employs TRBV15 and TRBJ1-5; tentatively, D is TRBD1 (5 bases). Germline V CDR1 and CDR2: LNHNV, YYDKDF (reference sequence). V was trimmed by 0 bases and J by 6 bases, leaving 15 bases between them. The CDR3 has 16 amino acids. CDR3 bases: TGTGCCACCAGCAGAGATGAGGGGATCAAGGCTCAGCCCCAGCATTTT. Translation: CATSRDEGIKAQPQHF. The whole variable domain, filled in from reference TRBV15 and TRBJ1-5, reads DAMVIQNPRYQVTQFGKPVTLSCSQTLNHNVMYWYQQKSSQAPKLLFHYYDKDFNNEADTPDNFQSRRPNTSFCFLDIRSPGLGDTAMYLCATSRDEGIKAQPQHFGDGTRLSIL.

The chain is built from TRBV15 and TRBJ1-5; maybe TRBD1 (6 bases). The V end lost 4 bases, the J end lost 7 bases, and 20 bases lay between the germline ends. This CDR3 is built from 16 residues. The germline V gene encodes CDR1 LNHNV and CDR2 YYDKDF (reference sequence). CDR3 in DNA: TGTGCCACCAGCACCGGGACAAGACAAAGAGGCCAGCCCCAGCATTTT. This codes for CATSTGTRQRGQPQHF.

V is TRBV7-3 and J is TRBJ2-1, with D uncertain. V lost 0 bases and J lost 6, with 9 bases in between. From germline, CDR1 is SGHTA and CDR2 FQGTGA. The CDR3 contains 14 residues. CDR3 region: CASSLTSGLNEQFF. CDR3 nucleotide sequence: TGTGCCAGCAGCTTAACGTCTGGGCTCAATGAGCAGTTCTTC.

This sequence joins TRBV28 and TRBJ2-7; 10 bases match TRBD2. The CDR3 runs 15 residues. Germline V gives CDR1 MDHEN, CDR2 SYDVKM. With 5 bases clipped from V and 4 bases from J, the junction kept 8 bases outside the gene matches. CDR3 amino acids: CASSARSGRGYEQYF. The CDR3 DNA follows: TGTGCCAGCAGTGCCAGGAGCGGGAGGGGGTACGAGCAGTACTTC.

V gene TRBV2 combines with J gene TRBJ1-2; D might be TRBD1 (5 bases). V lost 3 bases to trimming and J lost 6 bases, with 14 bases between them. The CDR3 is 14 amino acids. Per the germline V gene, CDR1 is SNHLY and CDR2 is FYNNEI. The CDR3 nucleotides read TGTGCCAGCAGTGATCGTACAGGTTTCAATGGCTACACCTTC. Protein: CASSDRTGFNGYTF.

V is TRBV9 and J is TRBJ2-2; TRBD2 aligns across 11 bases. The CDR3 is 17 residues long. V was pared by 3 bases and J by 3 bases, with 7 bases of the junction left unmatched. Germline-derived CDR1 and CDR2 are SGDLS and YYNGEE. This CDR3 reads CASSARGTSGYTGELFF. The CDR3 DNA reads as TGTGCCAGCAGCGCCCGCGGGACTAGCGGATACACCGGGGAGCTGTTTTTT. The entire variable domain, with the rest obtained from reference TRBV9 and TRBJ2-2, is as follows: DSGVTQTPKHLITATGQRVTLRCSPRSGDLSVYWYQQSLDQGLQFLIQYYNGEERAKGNILERFSAQQFPDLHSELNLSSLELGDSALYFCASSARGTSGYTGELFFGEGSRLTVL.

In its sample, this clone was seen a few times. The identical CDR3 is also encoded by other nucleotide sequences in the sample. The chain uses TRBV5-1 and TRBJ1-2; perhaps TRBD1 as D (6 bases). Between the trimmed V and J ends, which lost 3 bases and 8 bases, there was a span of 8 bases. Germline loops: CDR1 SGHRS, CDR2 YFSETQ. CDR3 length: 11 residues. The CDR3 protein is CASSSGAGYTF. CDR3 DNA sequence: TGCGCCAGCAGCTCGGGGGCGGGCTACACCTTC.

The chain is built from TRBV19 and TRBJ2-1, with 14 bases identical to TRBD2. The J segment lost 4 bases and the V segment lost 3 bases, leaving 2 bases of the junction unmatched. The CDR3 length is 16 residues. The germline V gene has CDR1 LNHDA and CDR2 SQIVND (reference sequence). CDR3 amino acids: CASSIGTSGRYNEQFF. The CDR3, as DNA: TGTGCCAGTAGTATCGGGACTAGCGGGAGATACAATGAGCAGTTCTTC.

J is TRBJ2-1 and V is TRBV7-3; TRBD1 is a possible D gene (6 bases). CDR1 SGHTA and CDR2 FQGTGA come from the germline V gene. V lost 5 bases, J lost 7 bases, and 15 bases lay in between. This CDR3 has 14 amino acids. The chain's CDR3 is CASSPGHQGNEQFF. As DNA, the CDR3 is TGTGCCAGCAGCCCAGGACACCAGGGGAATGAGCAGTTCTTC. The variable domain in full, with the rest retrieved from reference TRBV7-3 and TRBJ2-1, is GAGVSQTPSNKVTEKGKYVELRCDPISGHTALYWYRQSLGQGPEFLIYFQGTGAADDSGLPNDRFFAVRPEGSVSTLKIQRTERGDSAVYLCASSPGHQGNEQFFGPGTRLTVL.

This chain joins TRBV14 and TRBJ2-1, with D unclear. Trimming cost V 2 bases and J 3 bases, with 14 bases left between them. In germline, CDR1 is SGHDN, CDR2 FVKESK. This CDR3 has 16 residues. CDR3 coding DNA: TGTGCCAGCAGCCAACCCTCATCAAACCTCTACAATGAGCAGTTCTTC. Translated, it gives CASSQPSSNLYNEQFF.

The chain is built from TRBV2 and TRBJ1-4, with TRBD1 identical over 7 bases. The CDR3 is 14 residues long. Germline CDR1 is SNHLY and CDR2 is FYNNEI. V was pared by 6 bases and J by 8 bases, with 9 bases of the junction left unmatched. In DNA form, the CDR3 reads TGTGCCAGCAGCCCCAGGGGGGTTTTGGAAAAACTGTTTTTT. It yields the protein CASSPRGVLEKLFF.

The rearrangement joins TRBV10-3 to TRBJ1-1; D is possibly TRBD1 (5 bases). The CDR3 spans 14 residues. Deletions cut 2 bases from V and 0 bases from J, with 7 bases between. Per germline, CDR1 ENHRY and CDR2 SYGVKD. The CDR3 bases are TGTGCCATCAGTGAGAAGGGGATGAACACTGAAGCTTTCTTT. Protein sequence: CAISEKGMNTEAFF.

This sequence joins TRBV18 and TRBJ1-4; TRBD1 is a possible D gene (5 bases). Per germline, CDR1 KGHSH and CDR2 LQKENI. Trimming removed 4 bases at V and 7 bases at J, with 13 bases between. This CDR3 is built from 14 residues. The CDR3: CASSRQGRGEKLFF. For the CDR3, the DNA is TGTGCCAGCTCACGCCAGGGAAGGGGTGAAAAACTGTTTTTT.

The chain recombines TRBV6-5 with TRBJ1-5, with D possibly TRBD1 on 6 matching bases. CDR3 length equals 15 residues. Per the germline V gene, CDR1 is MNHEY and CDR2 is SVGAGI. Trimming removed 2 bases from V and 3 bases from J, with 11 bases in between. The CDR3 coding sequence is TGTGCCAGCAGTTACGCGGGACACCTCAATCAGCCCCAGCATTTT. It specifies CASSYAGHLNQPQHF.

Concerning this clone: Within the sample, other DNA sequences also encode this same CDR3. The rearrangement joins TRBV29-1 to TRBJ1-2; tentative D call: TRBD1 (5 bases). The germline V and J ends were trimmed by 4 bases and 4 bases, with 7 bases remaining between them. Germline V CDR1 and CDR2: SQVTM, ANQGSEA. The CDR3 contains 11 residues. The CDR3 DNA is TGCAGCGTTGTTAGGGGCTATGGCTACACCTTC. Translating it yields CSVVRGYGYTF.